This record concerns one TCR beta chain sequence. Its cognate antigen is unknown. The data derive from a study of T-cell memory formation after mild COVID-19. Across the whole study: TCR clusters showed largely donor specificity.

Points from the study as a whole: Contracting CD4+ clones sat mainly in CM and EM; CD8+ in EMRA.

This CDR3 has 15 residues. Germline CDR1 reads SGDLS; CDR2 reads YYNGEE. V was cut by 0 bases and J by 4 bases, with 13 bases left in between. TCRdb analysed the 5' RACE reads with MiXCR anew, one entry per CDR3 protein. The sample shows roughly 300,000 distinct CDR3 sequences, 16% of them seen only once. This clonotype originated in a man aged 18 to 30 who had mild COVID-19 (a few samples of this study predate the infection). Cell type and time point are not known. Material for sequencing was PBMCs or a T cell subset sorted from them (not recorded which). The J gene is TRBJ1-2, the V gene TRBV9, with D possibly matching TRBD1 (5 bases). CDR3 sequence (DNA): TGTGCCAGCAGCGTAGCCCCCAGGGTCGGCTATGGCTACACCTTC. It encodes CASSVAPRVGYGYTF.